Presented here are 9 T cell receptor beta chains from one specimen sequenced in a study of blood T cell repertoires in COVID-19. Repertoires were generated with immunoSEQ multiplex PCR, while TCRdb's copy carries only in-frame clones and drops some. This sample has 18,000 or so clones; 85% to 95% occur once, and the top ten carry approximately 4%. The sequenced material came from peripheral blood. All receptors derive from a woman aged 45 to 65 with active COVID-19.

The chain carries TRBV4-1 and TRBJ1-5; unclear D gene. The CDR3 runs 15 residues. Germline CDR1 is MGHRA and CDR2 is YSYEKL. The V gene lost 0 bases and the J gene lost 5 bases, with 11 bases spanning the gap. The CDR3 nucleotides read TGCGCCAGCAGCCAAGAAGCGGTCCCCCATCAGCCCCAGCATTTT. Translated, it gives CASSQEAVPHQPQHF.

This chain uses TRBV5-1 with TRBJ1-1; D is ambiguous. V was trimmed by 0 bases and J by 5 bases, leaving 8 bases between them. Germline V gene data show CDR1 as SGHRS and CDR2 as YFSETQ. The CDR3 runs 13 residues. The CDR3 region is CASSLASGTEAFF. DNA for the CDR3: TGCGCCAGCAGCTTGGCCAGTGGTACTGAAGCTTTCTTT.

The chain links TRBV27 to TRBJ1-1, with 7 bases identical to TRBD1. J gave up 4 bases and V 3 bases, and 11 bases lay outside the gene matches. Germline CDR1 is MNHEY and CDR2 is SMNVEV (reference sequence). There are 16 residues in the CDR3. The CDR3 DNA follows: TGTGCCAGCAGTTTGCGCCCGACAGGGTTGAGCACTGAAGCTTTCTTT. Its translation is CASSLRPTGLSTEAFF.

The chain links TRBV19 to TRBJ2-3, with 8 bases aligning to TRBD2. CDR3 size: 14 residues. With V trimmed by 3 bases and J by 5 bases, 4 bases remained unmatched. Germline-derived CDR1 and CDR2 are LNHDA and SQIVND (reference sequence). The CDR3: CASSISGIGDTQYF. The CDR3 DNA is TGTGCCAGTAGTATTAGCGGGATTGGAGATACGCAGTATTTT.

This clone was detected only a few times. This chain joins TRBV6-6 and TRBJ1-3; D unresolved. The germline V gene has CDR1 MNHNY and CDR2 SVGAGI (reference sequence). V was trimmed by 5 bases and J by 8 bases, leaving 7 bases between them. The CDR3 consists of 11 residues. The CDR3 DNA reads TGTGCCAGCAGTATCCGGGACACCATATATTTT. The encoded protein is CASSIRDTIYF.

The CDR3 coding sequence is TGCGCCAGCAGCCAAGTTTCGAAGGGACAGCTTTACAATGAGCAGTTCTTC. The encoded protein is CASSQVSKGQLYNEQFF. The rearrangement links TRBV4-1 to TRBJ2-1; TRBD1 agrees at 7 bases. The trim removed 1 base at V and 4 bases at J, leaving 10 bases unmatched. The V gene's germline CDR1 is MGHRA and CDR2 YSYEKL. The CDR3 spans 17 residues.

The CDR3 DNA reads TGTGCCAGCACCCGGGACAGACCCGAGAACACTGAAGCTTTCTTT. Amino acids: CASTRDRPENTEAFF. This chain links TRBV2 with TRBJ1-1; 7 positions agree with TRBD1. The V segment lost 7 bases and the J segment 1 base; nucleotides outside the gene matches: 9. The length of the CDR3 is 15 residues. The germline gives CDR1 SNHLY, CDR2 FYNNEI. Using reference TRBV2 and TRBJ1-1 for the parts outside the CDR3, the full variable domain is EPEVTQTPSHQVTQMGQEVILRCVPISNHLYFYWYRQILGQKVEFLVSFYNNEISEKSEIFDDQFSVERPDGSNFTLKIRSTKLEDSAMYFCASTRDRPENTEAFFGQGTRLTVV.

The chain has TRBV19 and TRBJ1-6; D ambiguous. The CDR3 loop spans 14 amino acids. Between the trimmed V and J ends, which lost 7 bases and 7 bases, there was a span of 14 bases. Germline-derived CDR1 and CDR2 are LNHDA and SQIVND (reference sequence). The CDR3 coding sequence is TGTGCCAGTACCGCGCAGCGGCGGAATTCACCCCTCCACTTT. It is translated as CASTAQRRNSPLHF.

J is TRBJ2-3 and V is TRBV9; 7 bases match TRBD2. Germline CDR1 SGDLS, CDR2 YYNGEE. CDR3 length: 17 residues. V lost 4 bases to trimming and J lost 4 bases; unmatched junction nucleotides: 15. In DNA form, the CDR3 reads TGTGCCAGCAGCTCTTCCGTGCGGAGGGAGGGACCAGATACGCAGTATTTT. Translated: CASSSSVRREGPDTQYF.